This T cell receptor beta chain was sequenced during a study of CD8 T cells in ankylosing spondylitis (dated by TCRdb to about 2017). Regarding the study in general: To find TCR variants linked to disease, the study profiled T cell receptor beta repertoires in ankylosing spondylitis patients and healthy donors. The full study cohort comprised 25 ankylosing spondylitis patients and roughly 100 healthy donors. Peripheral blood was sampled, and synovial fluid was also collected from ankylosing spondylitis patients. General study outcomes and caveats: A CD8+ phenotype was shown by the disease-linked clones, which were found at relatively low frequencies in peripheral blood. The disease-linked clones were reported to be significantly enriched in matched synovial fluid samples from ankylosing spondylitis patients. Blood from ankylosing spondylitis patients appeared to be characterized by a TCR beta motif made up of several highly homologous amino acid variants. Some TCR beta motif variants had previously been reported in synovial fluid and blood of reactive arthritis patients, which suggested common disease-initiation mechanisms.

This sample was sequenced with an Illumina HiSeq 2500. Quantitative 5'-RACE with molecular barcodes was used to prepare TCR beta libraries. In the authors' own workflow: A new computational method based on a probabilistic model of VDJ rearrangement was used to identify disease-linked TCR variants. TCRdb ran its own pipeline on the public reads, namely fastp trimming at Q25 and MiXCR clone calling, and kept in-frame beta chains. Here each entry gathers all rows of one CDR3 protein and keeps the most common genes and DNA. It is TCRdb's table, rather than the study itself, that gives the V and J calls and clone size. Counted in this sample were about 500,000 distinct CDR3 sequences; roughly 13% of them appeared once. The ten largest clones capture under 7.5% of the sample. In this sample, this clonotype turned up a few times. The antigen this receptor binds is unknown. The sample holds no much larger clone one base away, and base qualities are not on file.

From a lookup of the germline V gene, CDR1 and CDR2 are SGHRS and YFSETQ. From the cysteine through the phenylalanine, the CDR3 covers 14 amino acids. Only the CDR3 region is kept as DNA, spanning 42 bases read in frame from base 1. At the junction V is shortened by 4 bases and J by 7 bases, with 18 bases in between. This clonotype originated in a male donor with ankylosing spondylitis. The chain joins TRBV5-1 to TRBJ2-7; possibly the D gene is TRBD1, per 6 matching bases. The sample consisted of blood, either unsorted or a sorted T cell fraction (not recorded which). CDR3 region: CASSVQGLPGEQYF. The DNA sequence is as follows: TGCGCCAGCAGCGTACAGGGTCTACCGGGAGAGCAGTACTTC. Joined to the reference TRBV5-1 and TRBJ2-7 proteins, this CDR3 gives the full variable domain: KAGVTQTPRYLIKTRGQQVTLSCSPISGHRSVSWYQQTPGQGLQFLFEYFSETQRNKGNFPGRFSGRQFSNSRSEMNVSTLELGDSALYLCASSVQGLPGEQYFGPGTRLTVT.